This T cell receptor (beta chain) was identified in a study of tumor-infiltrating lymphocytes in primary liver carcinoma. Study conclusions and caveats: Tumor region pairs overlapped more than did tumor-adjacent and tumor-blood pairs.

Germline assignment: CDR1 SGHDN and CDR2 FVKESK. The CDR3 runs 13 residues. Unsorted bulk tissue of roughly 17-33 mg yielded co-extracted RNA and DNA. This clonotype was seen once. Its antigen is still unknown. An end of the junction does not agree with germline; a read error may underlie this. TCR beta cDNA was reverse-transcribed from around 0.55 ug of total RNA. The reaction used a constant-region primer and ProtoScript II reverse transcriptase. Libraries covering TCR beta were generated through three nested multiplex PCR rounds (using a slightly modified ARM-PCR). Each of the first two PCR rounds ran approximately 11 cycles with TRBV1-TRBV30 forward and C-beta reverse primers. TCRdb used MiXCR to reprocess the multiplex PCR reads, holding one entry per CDR3 protein. Among approximately 190,000 distinct CDR3 sequences listed, around four fifths were seen once.

The chain has TRBV14 and TRBJ2-7; 7 nucleotides match TRBD1. The sequence came from a middle-aged man with primary liver carcinoma and hepatitis B virus infection. Sequences were obtained from tumor tissue from primary liver carcinoma. The CDR3 sequence: CASSRTGIYEQYF. CDR3 DNA: TGTGCTAGCAGCCGGACAGGAATCTACGAGCAGTACTTC.